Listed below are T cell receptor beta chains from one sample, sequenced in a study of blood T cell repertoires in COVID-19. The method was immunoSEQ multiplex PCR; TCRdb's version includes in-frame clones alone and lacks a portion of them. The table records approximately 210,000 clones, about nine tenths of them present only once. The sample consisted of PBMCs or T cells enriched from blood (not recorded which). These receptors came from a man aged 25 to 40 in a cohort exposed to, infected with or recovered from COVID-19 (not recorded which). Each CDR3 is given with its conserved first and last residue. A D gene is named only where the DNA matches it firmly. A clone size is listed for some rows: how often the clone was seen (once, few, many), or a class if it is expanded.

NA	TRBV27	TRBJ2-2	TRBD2	TGTGCCAGCAGTCGTAGCGGGAGCAGGGAGCTGTTTTTT	CASSRSGSRELFF
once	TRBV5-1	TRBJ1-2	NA	TGCGCCAGCGGCGGGGACTATGGCTACACCTTC	CASGGDYGYTF
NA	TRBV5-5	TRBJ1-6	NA	TGTGCCAGCAGATACCGAGATGATAATTCACCCCTCCACTTT	CASRYRDDNSPLHF
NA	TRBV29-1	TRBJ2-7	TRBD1	TGCAGCGTTGGAGGGACAGAGCTCCGGCCGTCCTACGAGCAGTACTTC	CSVGGTELRPSYEQYF
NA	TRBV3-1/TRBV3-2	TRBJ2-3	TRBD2	TGTGCCAGCAGCCACCCCCCCTCCGGGGGACTAGCGGGAGGGTCCACAGATACGCAGTATTTT	CASSHPPSGGLAGGSTDTQYF
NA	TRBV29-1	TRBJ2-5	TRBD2	TGCAGCGTTGACGCCACCGGGACTAAAGAGACCCAGTACTTC	CSVDATGTKETQYF
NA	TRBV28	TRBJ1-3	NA	TGTGCCAGCACCGCATATGGGTGGGGAGGGAACACCATATATTTT	CASTAYGWGGNTIYF
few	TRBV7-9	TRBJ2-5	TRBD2	TGTGCCAGCAGCCTACCGGGACTACCGAAGGAGTACTTC	CASSLPGLPKEYF
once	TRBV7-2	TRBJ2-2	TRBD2	TGTGCCAGCAGCTTAGATGGCGGGAGGCCTAACCGGGGGACCGGGGAGCTGTTTTTT	CASSLDGGRPNRGTGELFF
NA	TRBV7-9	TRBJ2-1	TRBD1	TGTGCCAGCAGCTTGGGACAGGGACTACTCTTC	CASSLGQGLLF
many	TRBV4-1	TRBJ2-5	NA	TGCGCCAGCAGCCAGACGGGGACTCAAGAGACCCAGTACTTC	CASSQTGTQETQYF
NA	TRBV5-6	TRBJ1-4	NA	TGTGCCAGCAGCCCCGGACGGGGAGAAAAACTGTTTTTT	CASSPGRGEKLFF
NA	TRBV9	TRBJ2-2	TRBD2	TGTGCCAGCAAAGCGGGAGAAATCGCCGGGGAGCTGTTTTTT	CASKAGEIAGELFF
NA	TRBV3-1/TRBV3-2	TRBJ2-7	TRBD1	TGTGCCAGCACTTGGACAGGAGGTTCCGAGCAGTACTTC	CASTWTGGSEQYF
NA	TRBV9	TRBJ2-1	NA	TGTGCCAGCAGCGTATTACCGCACAGAGTTCAGTTCTTC	CASSVLPHRVQFF
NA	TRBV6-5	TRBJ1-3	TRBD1	TGTGCCAGCAGCAGGACAGGGGTTGGAAACACCATATATTTT	CASSRTGVGNTIYF
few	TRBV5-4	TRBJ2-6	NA	TGTGCCAGCAGCTTGCAGGGATCCGGGGCCAACGTCCTGACTTTC	CASSLQGSGANVLTF
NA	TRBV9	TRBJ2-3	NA	TGTGCCAGCAGCGTTTCAACAGATACGCAGTATTTT	CASSVSTDTQYF
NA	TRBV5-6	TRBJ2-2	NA	TGTGCCAGCAGCTCCTCCCGGGGTGGGAGGACCGGGGAGCTGTTTTTT	CASSSSRGGRTGELFF
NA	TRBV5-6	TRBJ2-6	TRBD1	TGTGCCAGCAGCTTCCTACAGGGGGTTCGGGCCAACGTCCTGACTTTC	CASSFLQGVRANVLTF
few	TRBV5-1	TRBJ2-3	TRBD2	TGCGCCAGCAGCTTGTCGCCCGGGACTAGCGGAACTAGCACAGATACGCAGTATTTT	CASSLSPGTSGTSTDTQYF
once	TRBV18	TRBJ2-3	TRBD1	TGTGCCAGCTCACCACTCCCTTTAGGGGGCATAAACACAGATACGCAGTATTTT	CASSPLPLGGINTDTQYF
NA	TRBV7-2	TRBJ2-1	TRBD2	TGTGCCAGCAGCCCGGGGGGGGGTCACAATGAGCAGTTCTTC	CASSPGGGHNEQFF
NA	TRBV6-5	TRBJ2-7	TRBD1	TGTGCCAGCAGTACGACAGGGTTACAATCCTACGAGCAGTACTTC	CASSTTGLQSYEQYF
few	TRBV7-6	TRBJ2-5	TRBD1	TGTGCCAGCAGCTCAATCGGCTGGACAGGGGGTCAAGAGACCCAGTACTTC	CASSSIGWTGGQETQYF
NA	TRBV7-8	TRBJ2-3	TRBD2	TGTGCCAGCAGCAGACCTCCAGGGACTACGGCAGATACGCAGTATTTT	CASSRPPGTTADTQYF
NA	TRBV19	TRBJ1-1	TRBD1	TGTGCCAGTAGTATAGGGACAGGGAACACTGAAGCTTTCTTT	CASSIGTGNTEAFF
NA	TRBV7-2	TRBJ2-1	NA	TGTGCCAGCAGCGCAACCGGGACTCCATCCACCTACAATGAGCAGTTCTTC	CASSATGTPSTYNEQFF
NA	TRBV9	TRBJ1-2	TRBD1	TGTGCCAGCAGCGTATCAGGGGGTCAAAACTATGGCTACACCTTC	CASSVSGGQNYGYTF
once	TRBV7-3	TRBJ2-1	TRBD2	TGTGCCAGCAGTAAACAGGGGTTAACACTAGCGGGAGGCAATGAGCAGTTCTTC	CASSKQGLTLAGGNEQFF
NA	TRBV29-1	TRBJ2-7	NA	TGCAGCGTAACGCCGACTAGGGGCGAGCAGTACTTC	CSVTPTRGEQYF
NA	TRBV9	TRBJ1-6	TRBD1	TGTGCCAGCAGCGTAAGTTCGACAGGGGCACCCCTCCACTTT	CASSVSSTGAPLHF
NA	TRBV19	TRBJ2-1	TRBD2	TGTGCCAGTAGTATCGGGAGCGGGAAAGTCAATGAGCAGTTCTTC	CASSIGSGKVNEQFF
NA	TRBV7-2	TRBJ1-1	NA	TGTGCCAGCAGCTTAAGTGGGCGAACTGAAGCTTTCTTT	CASSLSGRTEAFF
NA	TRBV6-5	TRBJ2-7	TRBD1	TGTGCCAGCAGTTCGACAGGGCTAGTCTACGAGCAGTACTTC	CASSSTGLVYEQYF
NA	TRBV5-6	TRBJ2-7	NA	TGTGCCAGCAGCTTTTCAGGGGATAACGAGCAGTACTTC	CASSFSGDNEQYF
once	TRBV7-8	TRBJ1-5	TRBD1	TGTGCCAGCAGCGGGGACAGGGGGGATCAGCCCCAGCATTTT	CASSGDRGDQPQHF
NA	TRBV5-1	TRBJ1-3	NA	TGCGCCAGCAGCTTCAACCTCCCCGTCCGCGGCTCTGGAAACACCATATATTTT	CASSFNLPVRGSGNTIYF
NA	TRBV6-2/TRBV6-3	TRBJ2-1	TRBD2	TGTGCCAGCAGTCGTGGACTAGCGGGAGGTAATGAGCAGTTCTTC	CASSRGLAGGNEQFF